Each of the 15 T cell receptor beta chains below was sequenced from the same sample in a study of cytomegalovirus exposure and HLA in healthy donors. In the PCR, 60 Vbeta and 13 Jbeta primers were used. Here immunoSEQ multiplex PCR was the method, and the copy in TCRdb shows in-frame clones only, minus some. The sample consists of some 99,000 clones, less than 70% of them appearing once. The sequenced sample consisted of PBMCs. The receptors here all came from a woman in her 70s in good health and CMV-seropositive.

The CDR3 reads CASSLGQGLTYEQYF. The CDR3 DNA follows: TGTGCCAGCAGCTTGGGACAGGGCCTTACCTACGAGCAGTACTTC. The rearrangement joins TRBV7-2 to TRBJ2-7; 9 bases align to TRBD1. The ends lost 3 bases at V and 2 bases at J; junction bases unmatched: 5. The germline V gene has CDR1 SGHTA and CDR2 FQGNSA. The CDR3 sequence is 15 residues long.

This clone showed up just once. The chain couples TRBV6-5 to TRBJ1-1; possibly TRBD1 for D (5 bases). The CDR3 runs to 14 residues. Germline V gives CDR1 MNHEY, CDR2 SVGAGI. The V and J ends lost 1 base and 5 bases respectively, with 11 bases between them. This chain's CDR3 is CASSYWAGGTEAFF. For the CDR3, the DNA is TGTGCCAGCAGTTACTGGGCGGGGGGTACTGAAGCTTTCTTT.

V is TRBV5-4 and J is TRBJ1-2; 8 bases are shared with TRBD1. The CDR3 runs 13 residues. The V segment lost 6 bases and the J segment 7 bases; nucleotides outside the gene matches: 8. Germline assignment: CDR1 SGHNT and CDR2 YYREEE (reference sequence). The CDR3 DNA reads TGTGCCAGCATTTCGGACAGGGCCGGTGGCTACACCTTC. Its protein product is CASISDRAGGYTF. The whole variable domain, filled in from reference TRBV5-4 and TRBJ1-2, reads ETGVTQSPTHLIKTRGQQVTLRCSSQSGHNTVSWYQQALGQGPQFIFQYYREEENGRGNFPPRFSGLQFPNYSSELNVNALELDDSALYLCASISDRAGGYTFGSGTRLTVV.

The chain carries TRBV10-3 and TRBJ2-2; perhaps TRBD2 as D (6 bases). V lost 10 bases and J 1 base, leaving 13 bases between the germline ends. The germline CDR1 and CDR2 sequences are ENHRY and SYGVKD. There are 14 residues in the CDR3. This CDR3 reads CATKDYGNTGELFF. CDR3 nucleotides: TGTGCCACCAAGGACTATGGGAACACCGGGGAGCTGTTTTTT.

The chain carries TRBV6-5 and TRBJ2-2, with D tentatively TRBD1 (5 bases). V lost 7 bases, J lost 0 bases, and 9 bases lay in between. This CDR3 has 14 amino acids. Germline-derived CDR1 and CDR2 are MNHEY and SVGAGI. The CDR3 sequence: CASIAGPNTGELFF. The CDR3 DNA is TGTGCCAGCATCGCAGGGCCGAACACCGGGGAGCTGTTTTTT.

This clone was recorded a few times. The J gene is TRBJ1-2, the V gene TRBV10-2; maybe TRBD1 (6 bases). Germline V gives CDR1 WSHSY, CDR2 SAAADI. V was pared by 8 bases and J by 7 bases, with 14 bases between. The CDR3 contains 12 residues. CDR3 nucleotide sequence: TGCGCCAGCCGACGGGGGGCTTCTGGCTACACCTTC. Its protein is CASRRGASGYTF.

The V call is TRBV18, the J call TRBJ1-5, with D hard to call. The germline V gene encodes CDR1 KGHSH and CDR2 LQKENI. The CDR3 has 16 residues. V shed 3 bases and J shed 1 base, with 13 bases lying between them. The CDR3 loop reads CASSPTPGLSNQPQHF. The CDR3, as DNA: TGTGCCAGCTCACCTACTCCTGGACTGAGCAATCAGCCCCAGCATTTT.

This clone has only a few counts. V gene TRBV2 combines with J gene TRBJ1-4, with a tentative D call TRBD1 (5 bases). Trimming stripped 3 bases from V and 0 bases from J, with 8 bases between. Looked up from germline, CDR1 is SNHLY and CDR2 is FYNNEI. This CDR3 is built from 15 residues. CDR3 nucleotides: TGTGCCAGCAGTGAGGCAGGGACAACTAATGAAAAACTGTTTTTT. This translates into CASSEAGTTNEKLFF.

This clone was detected a few times. The rearrangement joins TRBV6-6 to TRBJ2-7, with 9 bases identical to TRBD1. The junction had 6 bases not matched to a gene; V was cut back by 5 bases and J by 4 bases. CDR1 is MNHNY, CDR2 SVGAGI, per germline (reference sequence). This CDR3 has 14 residues. The CDR3 nucleotides are TGTGCCAGCAGTACCCGGGACAGGGTATACGAGCAGTACTTC. It yields the protein CASSTRDRVYEQYF.

The chain carries TRBV7-9 and TRBJ2-5, with D perhaps matching TRBD2 (5 bases). Trimming cost V 8 bases and J 5 bases, with 12 bases left between them. Germline CDR1 reads SEHNR; CDR2 reads FQNEAQ (reference sequence). The CDR3 totals 12 residues. CDR3 coding DNA: TGTGCCAGCCAGAGAGGGCTGGAGACCCAGTACTTC. This sequence encodes CASQRGLETQYF.

A single count supports this clone. V and J are TRBV7-2 and TRBJ2-7; 8 bases align to TRBD2. CDR1 and CDR2 (germline): SGHTA, FQGNSA. This CDR3 is built from 14 residues. Germline trimming cut 5 bases from V and 3 bases from J; bases unmatched to any gene: 6. The CDR3 spells CASSPSGGRYEQYF. CDR3 DNA sequence: TGTGCCAGCAGCCCGAGCGGGGGCCGCTACGAGCAGTACTTC.

The chain has TRBV19 and TRBJ1-2, with 10 bases fitting TRBD1. This CDR3 has 14 residues. The V segment lost 9 bases and the J segment 4 bases; nucleotides outside the gene matches: 8. Germline lookup yields CDR1 LNHDA and CDR2 SQIVND (reference sequence). For the CDR3, the DNA is TGTGCCAGCAACCCGGGACAGGGGCCCTATGGCTACACCTTC. Encoded protein: CASNPGQGPYGYTF.

A single count supports this clone. V and J are TRBV7-2 and TRBJ2-3; D gene uncertain. This CDR3 is built from 12 residues. Trimming left V 2 bases short and J 5 bases short, with 5 bases between. CDR1 is SGHTA, CDR2 FQGNSA, per germline. The CDR3 region has the DNA TGTGCCAGCAGCTTAAGCCGAGATACGCAGTATTTT. Its translation is CASSLSRDTQYF.

This clone was detected only once. Additional DNA sequences in this sample encode the identical CDR3. The chain uses TRBV18 and TRBJ2-5, with D unresolved. The CDR3 length is 12 residues. V lost 3 bases, J lost 0 bases, and 2 bases lay in between. CDR1 and CDR2 from the germline V gene are KGHSH and LQKENI. The CDR3 loop is CASSPNQETQYF. The DNA for the CDR3 is TGTGCCAGCTCACCTAACCAAGAGACCCAGTACTTC.

The rearrangement uses TRBV5-1 and TRBJ2-5; TRBD1 might be the D (5 bases). The CDR3 is made up of 14 amino acids. Trimming pared 3 bases from V and 1 base from J, leaving 10 bases between. Germline V lookup: CDR1 SGHRS, CDR2 YFSETQ. CDR3 nucleotides: TGCGCCAGCAGCTCGCAGGGATCCCAAGAGACCCAGTACTTC. Encoded protein: CASSSQGSQETQYF.